This T cell receptor (beta chain) was captured by sequencing in a study of cytomegalovirus exposure and HLA in healthy donors. Primers: 60 Vbeta forward and 13 Jbeta reverse. Only in-frame clones appear in the TCRdb table, and some are missing; sequencing was by immunoSEQ multiplex PCR. Among about 160,000 clones, 65% to 85% were seen once, and the ten largest hold over 6%. This clone was counted only a few times. V shed 0 bases and J 2 bases; nucleotides not matched to a gene: 4. The CDR3 contains 16 residues. Germline CDR1 is SGDLS and CDR2 is YYNGEE. The rearrangement uses TRBV9 and TRBJ2-2; 7 bases map to TRBD1. The source is a man aged 35-49 years in good health and CMV-seropositive. Sequences were obtained from PBMCs. DNA of the CDR3: TGTGCCAGCAGCGTAGGCCCAGGGGGAAACACCGGGGAGCTGTTTTTT. Protein: CASSVGPGGNTGELFF.